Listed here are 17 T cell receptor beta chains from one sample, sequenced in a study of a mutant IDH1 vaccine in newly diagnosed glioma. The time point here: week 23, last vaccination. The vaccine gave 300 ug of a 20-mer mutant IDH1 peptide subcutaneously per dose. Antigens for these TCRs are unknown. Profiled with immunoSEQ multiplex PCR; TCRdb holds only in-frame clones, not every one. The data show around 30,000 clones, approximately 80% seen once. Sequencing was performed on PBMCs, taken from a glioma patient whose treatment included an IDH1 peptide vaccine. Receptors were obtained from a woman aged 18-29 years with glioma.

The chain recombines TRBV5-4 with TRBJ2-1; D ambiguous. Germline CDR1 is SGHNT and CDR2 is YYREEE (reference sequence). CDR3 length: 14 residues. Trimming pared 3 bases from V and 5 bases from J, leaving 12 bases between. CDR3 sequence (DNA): TGTGCCAGCAGCTCCGCCGGGCCGCACAATGAGCAGTTCTTC. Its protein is CASSSAGPHNEQFF.

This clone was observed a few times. As DNA, the CDR3 is TGTGCCAGCAGCTTATCTCAGGGTGCTCAGCCCCAGCATTTT. Its translation is CASSLSQGAQPQHF. The chain combines TRBV7-9 with TRBJ1-5; maybe TRBD1 (5 bases). Germline CDR1 reads SEHNR; CDR2 reads FQNEAQ (reference sequence). The CDR3 runs 14 residues. V lost 2 bases to trimming and J lost 6 bases, with 11 bases between them.

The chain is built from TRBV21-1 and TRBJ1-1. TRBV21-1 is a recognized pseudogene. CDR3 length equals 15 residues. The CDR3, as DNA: TGTGCCAGCAGCAACTGGGTAAGAACGGGTACTGAAGCTTTCTTT. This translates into CASSNWVRTGTEAFF.

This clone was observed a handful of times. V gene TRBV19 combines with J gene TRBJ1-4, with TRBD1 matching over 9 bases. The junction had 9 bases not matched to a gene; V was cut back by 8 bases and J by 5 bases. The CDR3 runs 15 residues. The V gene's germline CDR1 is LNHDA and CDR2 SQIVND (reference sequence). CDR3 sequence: CASESDGTGNEKLFF. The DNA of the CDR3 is TGTGCCAGTGAATCCGACGGGACAGGGAATGAAAAACTGTTTTTT.

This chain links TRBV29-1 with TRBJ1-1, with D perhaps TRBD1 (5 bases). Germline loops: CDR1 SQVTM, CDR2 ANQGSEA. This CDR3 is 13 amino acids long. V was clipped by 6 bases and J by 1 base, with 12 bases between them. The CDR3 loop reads CSVRPGGNTEAFF. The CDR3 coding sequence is TGCAGCGTGCGGCCTGGGGGGAACACTGAAGCTTTCTTT. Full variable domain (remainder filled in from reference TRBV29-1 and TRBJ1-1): SAVISQKPSRDICQRGTSLTIQCQVDSQVTMMFWYRQQPGQSLTLIATANQGSEATYESGFVIDKFPISRPNLTFSTLTVSNMSPEDSSIYLCSVRPGGNTEAFFGQGTRLTVV.

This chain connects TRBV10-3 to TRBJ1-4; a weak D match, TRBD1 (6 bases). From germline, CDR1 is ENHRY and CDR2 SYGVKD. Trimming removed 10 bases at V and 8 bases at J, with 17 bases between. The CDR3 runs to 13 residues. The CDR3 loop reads CASTGTTDEKLFF. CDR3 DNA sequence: TGTGCCAGCACCGGGACAACTGACGAAAAACTGTTTTTT.

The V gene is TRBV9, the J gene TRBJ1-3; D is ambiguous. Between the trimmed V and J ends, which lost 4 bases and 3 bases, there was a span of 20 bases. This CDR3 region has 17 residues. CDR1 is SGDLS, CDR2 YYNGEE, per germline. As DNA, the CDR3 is TGTGCCAGCAGCCCCGCTCGGTCCCAGGTCGATGGAAACACCATATATTTT. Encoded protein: CASSPARSQVDGNTIYF.

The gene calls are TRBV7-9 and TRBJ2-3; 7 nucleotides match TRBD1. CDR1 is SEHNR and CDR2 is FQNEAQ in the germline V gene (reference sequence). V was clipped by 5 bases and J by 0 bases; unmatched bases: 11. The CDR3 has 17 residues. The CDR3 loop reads CASSPPVQGVSTDTQYF. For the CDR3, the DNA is TGTGCCAGCAGCCCACCCGTCCAGGGGGTCAGCACAGATACGCAGTATTTT.

This chain's CDR3 is CASSMSDQPQHF. The CDR3, as DNA: TGTGCCAGTAGTATGAGCGATCAGCCCCAGCATTTT. The V call is TRBV19, the J call TRBJ1-5; no reliable D call. Germline CDR1 LNHDA, CDR2 SQIVND (reference sequence). Trimming removed 3 bases at V and 5 bases at J, with 5 bases between. This CDR3 spans 12 amino acids.

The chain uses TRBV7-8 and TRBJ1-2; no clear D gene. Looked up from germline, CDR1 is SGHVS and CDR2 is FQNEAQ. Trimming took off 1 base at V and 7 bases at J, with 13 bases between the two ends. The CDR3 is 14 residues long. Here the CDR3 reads CASSLGVALLGYTF. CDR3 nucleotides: TGTGCCAGCAGCTTAGGGGTGGCGTTACTTGGCTACACCTTC.

CDR3 protein: CASSLFSRANQPQHF. The CDR3 DNA follows: TGTGCCAGCAGCTTGTTCTCGCGGGCTAATCAGCCCCAGCATTTT. The chain joins TRBV5-6 to TRBJ1-5; D gene unclear. The V gene's germline CDR1 is SGHDT and CDR2 YYEEEE. The V end was cut by 1 base, the J end by 4 bases, with 12 bases between. This CDR3 has 15 amino acids.

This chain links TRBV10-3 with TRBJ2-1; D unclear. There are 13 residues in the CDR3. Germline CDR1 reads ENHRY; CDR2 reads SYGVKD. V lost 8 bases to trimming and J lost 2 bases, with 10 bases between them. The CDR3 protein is CAISTSTYNEQFF. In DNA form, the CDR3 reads TGTGCCATCTCCACCTCCACCTACAATGAGCAGTTCTTC.

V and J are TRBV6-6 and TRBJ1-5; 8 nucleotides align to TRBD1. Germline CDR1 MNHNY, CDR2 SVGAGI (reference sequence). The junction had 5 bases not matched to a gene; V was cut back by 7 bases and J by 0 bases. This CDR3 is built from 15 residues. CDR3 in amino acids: CASKGTGYSNQPQHF. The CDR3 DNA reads TGTGCCAGCAAAGGGACAGGTTATAGCAATCAGCCCCAGCATTTT.

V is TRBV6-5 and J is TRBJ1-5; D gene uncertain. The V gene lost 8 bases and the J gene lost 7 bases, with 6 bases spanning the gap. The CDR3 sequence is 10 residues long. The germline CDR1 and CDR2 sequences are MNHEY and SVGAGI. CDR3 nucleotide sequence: TGTGCCAGCCGAGGCCAGCCCCAGCATTTT. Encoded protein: CASRGQPQHF.

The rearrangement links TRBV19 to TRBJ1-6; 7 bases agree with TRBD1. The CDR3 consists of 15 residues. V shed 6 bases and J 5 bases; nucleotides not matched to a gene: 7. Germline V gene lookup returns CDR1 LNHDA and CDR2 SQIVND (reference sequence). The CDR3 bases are TGTGCCAGTAGCGAAACCGGGACAGATAATTCACCCCTCCACTTT. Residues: CASSETGTDNSPLHF.

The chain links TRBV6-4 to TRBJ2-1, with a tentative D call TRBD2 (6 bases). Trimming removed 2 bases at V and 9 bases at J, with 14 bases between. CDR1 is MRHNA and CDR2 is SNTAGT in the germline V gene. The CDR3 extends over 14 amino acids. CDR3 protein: CASSDVWLGGEQFF. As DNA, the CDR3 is TGTGCCAGCAGTGACGTCTGGTTGGGGGGTGAGCAGTTCTTC.

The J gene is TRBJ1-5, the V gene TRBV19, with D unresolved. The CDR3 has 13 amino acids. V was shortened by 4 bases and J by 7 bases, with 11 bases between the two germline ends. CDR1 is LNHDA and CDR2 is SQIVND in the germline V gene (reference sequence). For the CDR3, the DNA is TGTGCCAGTAGTACGAAGGGAGGGCAGCCCCAGCATTTT. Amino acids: CASSTKGGQPQHF.